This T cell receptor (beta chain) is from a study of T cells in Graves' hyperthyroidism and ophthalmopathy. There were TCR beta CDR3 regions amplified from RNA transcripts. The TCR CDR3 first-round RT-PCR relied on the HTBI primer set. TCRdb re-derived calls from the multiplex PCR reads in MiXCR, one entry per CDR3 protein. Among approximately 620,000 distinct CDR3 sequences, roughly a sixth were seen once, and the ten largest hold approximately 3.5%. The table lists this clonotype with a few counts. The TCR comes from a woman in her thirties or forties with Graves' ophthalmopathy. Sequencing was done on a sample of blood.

The CDR3 nucleotides are TGTGCCAGCAGCTCAGGACAGGGGGAGACTGGCTACACCTTC. It codes for CASSSGQGETGYTF. This chain joins TRBV3-1 and TRBJ1-2, with TRBD1 identical over 10 bases. This CDR3 is built from 14 residues. Unmatched junction bases numbered 7, after V lost 5 bases and J lost 7 bases. Looked up from germline, CDR1 is LGHDT and CDR2 is YNNKEL (reference sequence). Full variable domain (remainder filled in from reference TRBV3-1 and TRBJ1-2): DTAVSQTPKYLVTQMGNDKSIKCEQNLGHDTMYWYKQDSKKFLKIMFSYNNKELIINETVPNRFSPKSPDKAHLNLHINSLELGDSAVYFCASSSGQGETGYTFGSGTRLTVV.